This T cell receptor beta chain was recorded in a study of T cell responses to AZD1222 COVID-19 vaccine (TCRdb year 2021). Describing the broader study: Because spike-specific TCR depth and breadth did not differ between the two schedules, AZD1222 recipients who got a second dose at roughly 4 weeks were pooled with those who got a second dose at roughly 12 weeks. A total of over 230 trial participants underwent TCR sequencing, of whom about 210 had received two doses of AZD1222 and roughly 26 had received two doses of the MenACWY control vaccine. Trial participants were enrolled into age subgroups of 18-55, 56-69 and 70-plus years, which contained about 150, 28 and 57 TCR-sequenced participants, respectively. Study-wide findings and limitations: After two AZD1222 doses, both the breadth and the depth of spike-specific TCRs were significantly higher than at day 0 and than in MenACWY recipients. The whole spike protein was spanned by vaccine-associated CD4 TCRs, and dominant responses were seen in regions 160-218 and 743-854. Conclusions about previously exposed vaccinees were limited because only six or seven AZD1222 recipients were SARS-CoV-2 seropositive at baseline. Nearly half of unique spike-specific TCRs reportedly recognized epitopes outside regions mutated in the B.1.351 and B.1.1.7 variants. Participants were mostly white British, with more females than males. The authors suggested clonal diversity may have been underestimated. No day 14 peak-response samples were available, so repertoires were characterized only after the peak T cell response. The 56-69-year group was small, and its depth increase did not reach significance, likely because of low power.

Interpreted using the paper, the time point label stands for: baseline before first vaccination. Vaccinee samples came from UK trials COV001 and COV002, including a single-blind randomized controlled phase 2/3 trial of AZD1222 (ChAdOx1 nCoV-19) in healthy adults. For TCRbeta chain sequencing, PBMC samples were collected from trial participants at day 0 and at day 28 after the second dose. The CDR3 regions of human TCRbeta chains were analyzed by immunosequencing. The source study handled its data this way. TCRs in the repertoires were matched against a reference library of SARS-CoV-2-specific TCRs that had been generated with the MIRA antigen-specificity platform. Breadth was defined as the fraction of unique TCRs that were SARS-CoV-2-associated, and depth was defined as the fraction of total T cells that were SARS-CoV-2-associated. Each spike-specific TCR was assigned to its reactive spike region and to a CD4 or CD8 class using the MIRA data. Log10-transformed breadth and depth values were compared by one-way ANOVA with Sidak's multiple comparisons tests. The immuneACCESS repertoire file appears here via TCRdb, limited to in-frame rearrangements. These files lack a portion of the clones; in checked studies, under half of the deficit traces to unresolved V genes, and the cause of the others is not known. V and J calls and clone size are copied from that table; D and trimming were computed from the DNA. This sample gives more than 250,000 clones in total; roughly 93% of them show up just once. Less than 0.65% of the sample lies in the top ten.

According to the germline V gene, CDR1 reads SGDLS and CDR2 reads YYNGEE. The junction shows trimming of 1 base on V and 5 bases on J, plus 21 bases between the germline ends. Including the terminal cysteine and phenylalanine, the CDR3 comprises 18 residues. The kept DNA is CDR3 alone, 54 bases in frame from the first base. Comments on this clone: Its antigen is still unknown. It has no much larger one-base neighbor in the sample; base qualities were not kept.

The specimen was peripheral blood, collected on day 0 of AZD1222 vaccination. The sequence derives from an adult in good health. This sequence uses TRBV9 and TRBJ2-2, and the D gene may be TRBD1, 6 bases matching. DNA sequence: TGTGCCAGCAGCGTATCCACCGGCACAGGGAGAGATACCGGGGAGCTGTTTTTT. This translates into CASSVSTGTGRDTGELFF. Outside the CDR3, residues come from the reference TRBV9 and TRBJ2-2 proteins, so the full variable domain is: DSGVTQTPKHLITATGQRVTLRCSPRSGDLSVYWYQQSLDQGLQFLIQYYNGEERAKGNILERFSAQQFPDLHSELNLSSLELGDSALYFCASSVSTGTGRDTGELFFGEGSRLTVL.